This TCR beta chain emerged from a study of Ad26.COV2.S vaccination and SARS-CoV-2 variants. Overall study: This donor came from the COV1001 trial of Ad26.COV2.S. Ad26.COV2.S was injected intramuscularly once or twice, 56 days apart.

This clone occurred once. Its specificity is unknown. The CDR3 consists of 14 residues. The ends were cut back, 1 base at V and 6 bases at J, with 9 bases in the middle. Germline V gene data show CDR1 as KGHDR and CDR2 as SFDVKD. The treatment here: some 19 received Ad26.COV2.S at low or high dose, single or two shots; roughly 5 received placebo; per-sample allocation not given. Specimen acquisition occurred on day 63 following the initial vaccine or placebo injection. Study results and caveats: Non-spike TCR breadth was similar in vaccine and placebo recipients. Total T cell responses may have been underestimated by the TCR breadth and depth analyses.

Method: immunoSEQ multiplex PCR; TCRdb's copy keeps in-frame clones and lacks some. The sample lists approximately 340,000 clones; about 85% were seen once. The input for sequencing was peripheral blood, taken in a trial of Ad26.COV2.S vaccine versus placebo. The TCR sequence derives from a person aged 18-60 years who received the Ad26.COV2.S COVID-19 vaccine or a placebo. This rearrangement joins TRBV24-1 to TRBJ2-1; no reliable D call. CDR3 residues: CATSDLAVANEQFF. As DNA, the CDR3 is TGTGCCACCAGTGATTTAGCAGTAGCCAATGAGCAGTTCTTC.